This T cell receptor (beta chain) was observed in a study of shared clonotypes between healthy human individuals. Only in-frame clones appear in the TCRdb table, and some are missing; sequencing was by immunoSEQ multiplex PCR. The data show hundreds of thousands of clones, approximately 79% seen once. The CDR3 is 15 residues long. V dropped 0 bases and J dropped 0 bases, with 6 bases sitting between them. Germline V gene data show CDR1 as MGHRA and CDR2 as YSYEKL. This chain joins TRBV4-1 and TRBJ1-5, with D unresolved. The receptor comes from a woman in her 30s in good health. Sequenced material: memory CD4+ T cells sorted from blood. Subset described: CD45RA-negative fraction. CDR3 DNA sequence: TGCGCCAGCAGCCAAGAAGAGAATAGCAATCAGCCCCAGCATTTT. It translates to CASSQEENSNQPQHF.